Sequencing of this T cell receptor (beta chain) was carried out in a study of T cell changes during pregnancy in multiple sclerosis. Sequencing used immunoSEQ multiplex PCR; TCRdb keeps in-frame clones, though not all of them. The profile shows 35,000 to 40,000 clones, 90% to 95% of them singletons. The J segment lost 6 bases and the V segment lost 6 bases, leaving 9 bases of the junction unmatched. The germline V gene has CDR1 SNHLY and CDR2 FYNNEI. This CDR3 spans 14 amino acids. The chain recombines TRBV2 with TRBJ1-2, with 8 bases lining up with TRBD1. The receptor comes from a female donor with multiple sclerosis, enrolled in a pregnancy study. Sequenced here: CD4+ T cells from peripheral blood mononuclear cells, sampled in the third trimester of pregnancy. CDR3 region: CASSRGQEGNGYTF. As DNA, the CDR3 is TGTGCCAGCAGCCGGGGACAGGAAGGTAATGGCTACACCTTC.